Listed below are T cell receptor beta chains from one sample, sequenced in a study of CD8+CD57+ T cells in acquired aplastic anemia. TCRdb used MiXCR to reprocess the reads, holding one entry per CDR3 protein. The table includes 180,000 or so distinct CDR3 sequences, less than 50% detected once. Sequenced sample: sorted CD4+, CD8+, or CD8+CD57+ T cells (not recorded which) from PBMCs. The receptors stem from a human donor with aplastic anemia. The CDR3 runs from the conserved cysteine through the conserved F or W. Each record gives: D gene, J gene, V gene, clone size, CDR3 protein, CDR3 DNA. The D gene is left open where the match is weak. Only some rows state a clone size, as once, few, many or a class for expanded clones.

>-|TRBJ1-2|TRBV19|many
CASWGIGYTF
TGTGCCAGTTGGGGAATTGGCTACACCTTC
>-|TRBJ1-6|TRBV7-9|-
CASSLGVDNSPLHF
TGTGCCAGCAGCTTAGGGGTTGATAATTCACCCCTCCACTTT
>-|TRBJ2-7|TRBV7-9|many
CASSPAGVIYYEQYF
TGTGCCAGCAGCCCCGCCGGGGTAATCTACTACGAGCAGTACTTC
>-|TRBJ2-1|TRBV24-1|few
CATSDRIAADYNEQFF
TGTGCCACCAGTGATAGGATAGCGGCGGATTACAATGAGCAGTTCTTC
>-|TRBJ2-1|TRBV15|-
CATSRVGAGDNEQFF
TGTGCCACCAGCAGAGTGGGGGCGGGGGACAATGAGCAGTTCTTC
>TRBD1|TRBJ2-1|TRBV20-1|-
CSPERQGQLYNEQFF
TGCAGTCCAGAAAGACAGGGGCAGCTTTACAATGAGCAGTTCTTC
>-|TRBJ2-2|TRBV19|-
CASWTGGELFF
TGTGCCAGTTGGACGGGAGGGGAGCTGTTTTTT
>-|TRBJ2-5|TRBV5-1|-
CASSSQPGGQETQYF
TGCGCCAGCAGCTCACAGCCCGGGGGCCAAGAGACCCAGTACTTC
>TRBD1|TRBJ1-6|TRBV5-6|many
CASSVTTGVYNSPLHF
TGTGCCAGCAGCGTCACGACAGGGGTTTATAATTCACCCCTCCACTTT
>TRBD1|TRBJ2-7|TRBV11-2|-
CASSSPWINGTVLRGQYF
TGTGCCAGCAGCTCACCATGGATAAACGGGACAGTCCTACGAGGGCAGTACTTC
>-|TRBJ2-3|TRBV6-2/TRBV6-3|-
CASSAPRRRTDTQYF
TGTGCCAGCAGTGCCCCGAGGCGTCGTACAGATACGCAGTATTTT
>-|TRBJ2-7|TRBV24-1|-
CATSEAGTGEQYF
TGTGCCACCAGTGAGGCAGGGACTGGCGAGCAGTACTTC
>-|TRBJ2-3|TRBV6-1|few
CASSAPGSDTQYF
TGTGCCAGCAGTGCACCAGGGTCAGATACGCAGTATTTT
>-|TRBJ2-2|TRBV7-8|few
CASSADRTGELFF
TGTGCCAGCAGCGCAGACAGGACCGGGGAGCTGTTTTTT
>-|TRBJ2-5|TRBV5-1|many
CASSFAQEETQYF
TGCGCCAGCAGCTTCGCACAGGAAGAGACCCAGTACTTC
>-|TRBJ1-2|TRBV19|-
CASRSGMESGGYTF
TGTGCCAGTAGGTCCGGGATGGAAAGTGGTGGCTACACCTTC
>TRBD1|TRBJ2-3|TRBV5-1|-
CASSLSGQGTDTQYF
TGCGCCAGCAGCTTGAGTGGACAGGGTACAGATACGCAGTATTTT
>-|TRBJ2-1|TRBV10-3|many
CAIKQNAVGYNEQFF
TGTGCCATCAAACAAAATGCCGTCGGTTACAATGAGCAGTTCTTC
>-|TRBJ2-5|TRBV6-1|many
CASRERDQETQYF
TGTGCCAGCAGAGAGAGAGACCAAGAGACCCAGTACTTC
>-|TRBJ1-3|TRBV19|medium-sized
CASSLQGTGNTIYF
TGTGCCAGTAGTCTACAGGGTACTGGAAACACCATATATTTT
>TRBD1|TRBJ1-1|TRBV7-8|many
CASSLGGRGMNTEAFF
TGTGCCAGCAGCTTAGGGGGCAGGGGGATGAACACTGAAGCTTTCTTT
>-|TRBJ2-3|TRBV4-1|many
CASSLGHSSTDTQYF
TGCGCCAGCAGCCTCGGACATTCTAGCACAGATACGCAGTATTTT
>-|TRBJ2-3|TRBV7-2|-
CASKGGGTDTQYF
TGTGCCAGCAAGGGTGGGGGCACAGATACGCAGTATTTT
>-|TRBJ1-5|TRBV20-1|many
CSARDGSAANQPQHF
TGCAGTGCTAGAGATGGGAGCGCAGCCAATCAGCCCCAGCATTTT
>-|TRBJ2-5|TRBV5-1|many
CASSLEWSGVETQYF
TGCGCCAGCAGCTTGGAGTGGTCAGGGGTAGAGACCCAGTACTTC
>-|TRBJ1-5|TRBV19|many
CASSIGGGRQPQHF
TGTGCCAGTAGTATTGGAGGAGGGCGACAGCCCCAGCATTTT
>TRBD1|TRBJ1-2|TRBV6-1|-
CASSEYGADRGSGYTF
TGTGCCAGCAGTGAATATGGGGCGGACAGGGGTTCTGGCTACACCTTC
>-|TRBJ1-6|TRBV12-3/TRBV12-4|many
CASKLPRNNSPLHF
TGTGCCAGCAAGCTTCCAAGAAATAATTCACCCCTCCACTTT
>-|TRBJ2-7|TRBV19|few
CASSTGPYEQYF
TGTGCCAGTTCCACAGGACCCTACGAGCAGTACTTC
>-|TRBJ1-1|TRBV19|many
CASSMGAIVEAFF
TGTGCCAGTAGTATGGGAGCCATCGTCGAAGCTTTCTTT
>-|TRBJ1-1|TRBV10-3|-
CAISVDDRITFF
TGTGCCATCAGTGTAGATGACAGGATAACTTTCTTT
>TRBD1|TRBJ1-4|TRBV5-1|many
CASSLWGQTNEKLFF
TGCGCCAGCAGCTTGTGGGGACAGACTAATGAAAAACTGTTTTTT
>-|TRBJ1-5|TRBV3-1|many
CASSLWTAEPQHF
TGTGCCAGCAGCTTATGGACTGCTGAGCCCCAGCATTTT
>TRBD1|TRBJ2-1|TRBV2|-
CASRRVIEGAGNEQFF
TGTGCCAGCCGCCGGGTTATAGAGGGGGCAGGCAATGAGCAGTTCTTC
>-|TRBJ2-1|TRBV24-1|-
CASKGGGPSYNEQFF
TGTGCCAGCAAGGGGGGAGGGCCCTCCTACAATGAGCAGTTCTTC
>TRBD2|TRBJ2-4|TRBV20-1|few
CSARGGFGKNIQYF
TGCAGTGCTAGGGGGGGGTTCGGCAAAAACATTCAGTACTTC
>-|TRBJ2-2|TRBV7-9|-
CASSPDGELFF
TGTGCCAGCAGCCCCGACGGGGAGCTGTTTTTT
>-|TRBJ1-5|TRBV6-1|few
CAIRERSNQPQHF
TGTGCCATCCGGGAACGTAGCAATCAGCCCCAGCATTTT
>TRBD2|TRBJ2-5|TRBV15|-
CATSTGTSGVQETQYF
TGTGCCACCAGCACAGGGACTAGCGGGGTGCAAGAGACCCAGTACTTC
>-|TRBJ2-3|TRBV24-1|-
CATRPGSTDTQYF
TGTGCCACCAGACCGGGTAGCACAGATACGCAGTATTTT
>TRBD1|TRBJ1-2|TRBV12-3/TRBV12-4|-
CASSVGGQGESYGYTF
TGTGCCAGCAGCGTTGGGGGACAGGGAGAATCCTATGGCTACACCTTC
>-|TRBJ1-4|TRBV6-2/TRBV6-3|few
CASSMGDSTVSKLFF
TGTGCCAGCAGTATGGGGGACTCGACCGTATCGAAACTGTTTTTT
>TRBD2|TRBJ2-3|TRBV5-1|many
CASATGRGGLTDTQYF
TGCGCCAGCGCCACCGGGCGGGGGGGCCTCACAGATACGCAGTATTTT
>TRBD1|TRBJ1-6|TRBV20-1|many
CSAIPGQGRNSPLHF
TGCAGTGCAATACCGGGACAGGGTAGGAATTCACCCCTCCACTTT
>-|TRBJ1-3|TRBV25-1|many
CASSANRASGNTIYF
TGTGCCAGCAGTGCCAACAGGGCGTCGGGAAACACCATATATTTT
>TRBD2|TRBJ2-3|TRBV10-3|-
CAIRGGLADKLSTDTQYF
TGTGCCATCAGGGGTGGCCTAGCGGACAAACTTAGCACAGATACGCAGTATTTT
>-|TRBJ1-5|TRBV19|-
CASIPAGNQPQHF
TGTGCCAGCATCCCGGCGGGCAATCAGCCCCAGCATTTT
>-|TRBJ2-5|TRBV5-8|-
CASSLGQGWETQYF
TGTGCCAGCAGCTTGGGTCAGGGGTGGGAGACCCAGTACTTC
>TRBD1|TRBJ2-2|TRBV5-1|many
CASSPDRVNTGELFF
TGCGCCAGCAGCCCCGACAGGGTGAACACCGGGGAGCTGTTTTTT
>-|TRBJ2-5|TRBV7-9|-
CASSLTDIQETQYF
TGTGCCAGCAGCTTAACCGATATCCAAGAGACCCAGTACTTC
>-|TRBJ1-1|TRBV7-9|many
CASSLFQGRPEAFF
TGTGCCAGCAGCTTATTTCAGGGACGGCCTGAAGCTTTCTTT
>-|TRBJ2-6|TRBV30|-
CAGTGPGANVLTF
TGTGCCGGAACAGGGCCTGGGGCCAACGTCCTGACTTTC
>-|TRBJ1-2|TRBV7-9|-
CASSEGNYGYTF
TGTGCCAGCAGCGAGGGGAACTATGGCTACACCTTC
>TRBD2|TRBJ2-1|TRBV5-1|-
CTSSLGLAGSEQFF
TGCACCAGCAGCCTGGGACTAGCTGGTAGTGAGCAGTTCTTC
>-|TRBJ2-2|TRBV19|few
CASHLGLLGTGELFF
TGTGCCAGTCACCTAGGGTTGTTAGGAACCGGGGAGCTGTTTTTT